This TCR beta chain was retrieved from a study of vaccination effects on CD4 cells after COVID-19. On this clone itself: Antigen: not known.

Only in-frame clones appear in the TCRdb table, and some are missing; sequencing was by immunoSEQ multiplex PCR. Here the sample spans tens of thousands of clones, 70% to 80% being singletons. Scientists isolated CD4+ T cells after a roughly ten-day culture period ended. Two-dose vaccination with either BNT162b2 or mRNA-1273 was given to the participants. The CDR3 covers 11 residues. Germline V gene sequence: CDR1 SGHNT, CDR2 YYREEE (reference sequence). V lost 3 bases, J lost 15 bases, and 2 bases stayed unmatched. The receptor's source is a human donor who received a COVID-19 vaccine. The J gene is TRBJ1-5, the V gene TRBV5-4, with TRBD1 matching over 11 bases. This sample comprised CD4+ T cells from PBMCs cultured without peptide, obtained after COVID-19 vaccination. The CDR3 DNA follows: TGTGCCAGCAGCTGGACAGGGGGCCTGCATTTT. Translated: CASSWTGGLHF. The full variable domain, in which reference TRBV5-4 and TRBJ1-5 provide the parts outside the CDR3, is ETGVTQSPTHLIKTRGQQVTLRCSSQSGHNTVSWYQQALGQGPQFIFQYYREEENGRGNFPPRFSGLQFPNYSSELNVNALELDDSALYLCASSWTGGLHFGDGTRLSIL.